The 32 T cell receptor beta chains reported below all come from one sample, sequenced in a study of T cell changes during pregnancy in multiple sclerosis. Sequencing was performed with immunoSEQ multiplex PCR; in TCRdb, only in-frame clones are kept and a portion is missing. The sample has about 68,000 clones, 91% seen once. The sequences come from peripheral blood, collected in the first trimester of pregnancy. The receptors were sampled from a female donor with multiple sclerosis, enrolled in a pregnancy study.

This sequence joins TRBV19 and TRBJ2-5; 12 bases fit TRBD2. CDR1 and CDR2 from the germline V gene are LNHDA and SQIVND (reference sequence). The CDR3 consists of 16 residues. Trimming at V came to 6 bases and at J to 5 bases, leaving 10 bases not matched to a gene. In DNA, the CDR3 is TGTGCCAGTAGCAAAACTAGCGGGAGGAATTGGGAGACCCAGTACTTC. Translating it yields CASSKTSGRNWETQYF.

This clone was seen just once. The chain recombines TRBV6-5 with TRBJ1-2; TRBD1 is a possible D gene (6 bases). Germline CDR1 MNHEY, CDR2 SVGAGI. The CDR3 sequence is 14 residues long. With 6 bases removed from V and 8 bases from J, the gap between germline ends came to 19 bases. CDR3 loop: CASSPSKGGYGYTF. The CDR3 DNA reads TGTGCCAGCAGCCCCTCGAAGGGGGGGTACGGCTACACCTTC.

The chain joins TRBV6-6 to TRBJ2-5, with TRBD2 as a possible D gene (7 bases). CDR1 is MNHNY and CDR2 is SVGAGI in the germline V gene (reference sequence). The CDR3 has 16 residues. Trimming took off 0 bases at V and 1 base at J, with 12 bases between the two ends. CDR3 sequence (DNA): TGTGCCAGCAGTTACTCGGGGGGGCAGGGCCAAGAGACCCAGTACTTC. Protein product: CASSYSGGQGQETQYF.

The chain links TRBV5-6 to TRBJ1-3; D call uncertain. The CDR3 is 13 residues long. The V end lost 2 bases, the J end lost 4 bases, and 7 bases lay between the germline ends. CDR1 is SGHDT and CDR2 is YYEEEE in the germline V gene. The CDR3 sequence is CASSFFGGNTIYF. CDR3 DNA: TGTGCCAGCAGCTTTTTCGGGGGAAACACCATATATTTT.

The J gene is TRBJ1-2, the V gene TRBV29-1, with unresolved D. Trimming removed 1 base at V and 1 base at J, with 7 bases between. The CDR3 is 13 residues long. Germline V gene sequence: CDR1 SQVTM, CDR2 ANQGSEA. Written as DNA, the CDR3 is TGCAGCGTTGAAGGCCCGGTTAACTATGGCTACACCTTC. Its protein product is CSVEGPVNYGYTF.

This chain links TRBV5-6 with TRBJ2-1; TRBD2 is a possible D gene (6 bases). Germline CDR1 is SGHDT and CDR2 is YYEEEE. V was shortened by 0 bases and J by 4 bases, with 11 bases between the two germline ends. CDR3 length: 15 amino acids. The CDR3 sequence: CASSLGGGVYNEQFF. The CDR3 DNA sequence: TGTGCCAGCAGCTTGGGCGGCGGGGTTTACAATGAGCAGTTCTTC.

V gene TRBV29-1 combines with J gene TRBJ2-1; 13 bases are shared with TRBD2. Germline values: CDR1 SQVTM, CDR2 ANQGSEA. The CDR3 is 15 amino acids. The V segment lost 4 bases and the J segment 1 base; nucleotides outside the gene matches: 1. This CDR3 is CSVALAGGSYNEQFF. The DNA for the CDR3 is TGCAGCGTTGCACTAGCGGGAGGGTCCTACAATGAGCAGTTCTTC.

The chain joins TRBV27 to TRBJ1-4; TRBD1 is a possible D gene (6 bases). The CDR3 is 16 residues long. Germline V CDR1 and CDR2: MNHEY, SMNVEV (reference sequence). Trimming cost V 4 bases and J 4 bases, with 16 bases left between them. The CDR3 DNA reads TGTGCCAGCAGTTCCCAATACAGGGCCGGTAATGAAAAACTGTTTTTT. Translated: CASSSQYRAGNEKLFF.

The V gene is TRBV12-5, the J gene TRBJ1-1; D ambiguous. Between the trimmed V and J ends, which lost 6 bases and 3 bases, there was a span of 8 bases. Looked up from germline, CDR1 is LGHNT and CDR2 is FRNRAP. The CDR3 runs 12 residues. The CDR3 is CASGLDYTEAFF. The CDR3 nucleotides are TGTGCTAGTGGCCTCGACTACACTGAAGCTTTCTTT.

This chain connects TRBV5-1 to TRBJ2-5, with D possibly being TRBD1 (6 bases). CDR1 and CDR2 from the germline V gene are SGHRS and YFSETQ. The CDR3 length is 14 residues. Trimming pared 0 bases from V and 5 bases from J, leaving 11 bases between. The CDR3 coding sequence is TGCGCCAGCAGCTTGGGGGGGCGCGTGGAGACCCAGTACTTC. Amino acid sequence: CASSLGGRVETQYF. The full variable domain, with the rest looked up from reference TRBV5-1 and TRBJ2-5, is KAGVTQTPRYLIKTRGQQVTLSCSPISGHRSVSWYQQTPGQGLQFLFEYFSETQRNKGNFPGRFSGRQFSNSRSEMNVSTLELGDSALYLCASSLGGRVETQYFGPGTRLLVL.

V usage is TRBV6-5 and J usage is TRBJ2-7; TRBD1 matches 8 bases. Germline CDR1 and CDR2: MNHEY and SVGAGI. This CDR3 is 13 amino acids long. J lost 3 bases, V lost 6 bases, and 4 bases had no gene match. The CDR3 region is CASRPDRGYEQYF. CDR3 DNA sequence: TGTGCCAGCAGGCCCGACAGGGGCTACGAGCAGTACTTC.

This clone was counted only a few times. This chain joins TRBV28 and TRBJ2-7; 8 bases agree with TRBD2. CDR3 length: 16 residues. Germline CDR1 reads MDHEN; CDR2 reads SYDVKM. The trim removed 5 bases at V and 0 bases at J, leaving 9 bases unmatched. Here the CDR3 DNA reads TGTGCCAGCAGTACTCTCGGGGGGGGTTTCTCCTACGAGCAGTACTTC. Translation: CASSTLGGGFSYEQYF. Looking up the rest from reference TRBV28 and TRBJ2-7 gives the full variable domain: DVKVTQSSRYLVKRTGEKVFLECVQDMDHENMFWYRQDPGLGLRLIYFSYDVKMKEKGDIPEGYSVSREKKERFSLILESASTNQTSMYLCASSTLGGGFSYEQYFGPGTRLTVT.

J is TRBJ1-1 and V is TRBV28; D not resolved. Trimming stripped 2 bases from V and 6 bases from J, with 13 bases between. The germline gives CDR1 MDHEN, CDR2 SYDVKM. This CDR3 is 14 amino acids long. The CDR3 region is CASSLGTANPEAFF. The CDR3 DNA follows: TGTGCCAGCAGTTTAGGAACAGCAAACCCTGAAGCTTTCTTT.

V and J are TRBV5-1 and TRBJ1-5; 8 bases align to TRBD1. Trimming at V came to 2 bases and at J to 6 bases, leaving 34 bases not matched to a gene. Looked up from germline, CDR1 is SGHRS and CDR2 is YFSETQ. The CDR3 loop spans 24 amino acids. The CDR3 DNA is TGCGCCAGCAGCTTACTCGATCTGCCGCGTGGGCTTTGGACAGGGACTCGGGCGGGTCAGCCCCAGCATTTT. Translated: CASSLLDLPRGLWTGTRAGQPQHF.

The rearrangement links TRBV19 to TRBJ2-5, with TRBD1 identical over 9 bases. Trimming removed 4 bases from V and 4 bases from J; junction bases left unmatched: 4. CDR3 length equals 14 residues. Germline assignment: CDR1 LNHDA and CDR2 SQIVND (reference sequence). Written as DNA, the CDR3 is TGTGCCAGTAGTAGGGGACAGGGCGGAGAGACCCAGTACTTC. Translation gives CASSRGQGGETQYF.

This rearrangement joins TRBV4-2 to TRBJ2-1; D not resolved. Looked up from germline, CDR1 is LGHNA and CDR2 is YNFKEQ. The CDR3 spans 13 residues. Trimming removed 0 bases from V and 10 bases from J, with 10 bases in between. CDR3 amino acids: CASSQDRGLEQFF. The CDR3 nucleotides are TGTGCCAGCAGCCAAGATCGCGGTCTGGAGCAGTTCTTC.

The CDR3 DNA sequence: TGTGCCAGCAGCTCAAACGGGGGGGCCCCCTACAATGAGCAGTTCTTC. This sequence encodes CASSSNGGAPYNEQFF. This chain uses TRBV13 with TRBJ2-1, with 8 bases lining up with TRBD2. The CDR3 is 16 amino acids. The junction had 7 bases not matched to a gene; V was cut back by 4 bases and J by 2 bases. Germline CDR1 is PRHDT and CDR2 is FYEKMQ (reference sequence).

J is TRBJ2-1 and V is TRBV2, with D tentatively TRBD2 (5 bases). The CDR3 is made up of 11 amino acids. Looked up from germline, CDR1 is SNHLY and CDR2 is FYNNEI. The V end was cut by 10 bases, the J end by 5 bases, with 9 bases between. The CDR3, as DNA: TGTGCCATCTTACTAGACAATGAGCAGTTCTTC. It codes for CAILLDNEQFF.

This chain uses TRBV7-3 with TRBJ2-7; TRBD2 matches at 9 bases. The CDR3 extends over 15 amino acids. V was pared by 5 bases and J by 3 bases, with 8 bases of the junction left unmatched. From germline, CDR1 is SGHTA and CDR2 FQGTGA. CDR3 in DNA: TGTGCCAGCAGCCCAACAGCTAGCGGGAACTACGAGCAGTACTTC. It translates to CASSPTASGNYEQYF. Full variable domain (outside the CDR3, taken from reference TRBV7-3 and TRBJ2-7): GAGVSQTPSNKVTEKGKYVELRCDPISGHTALYWYRQSLGQGPEFLIYFQGTGAADDSGLPNDRFFAVRPEGSVSTLKIQRTERGDSAVYLCASSPTASGNYEQYFGPGTRLTVT.

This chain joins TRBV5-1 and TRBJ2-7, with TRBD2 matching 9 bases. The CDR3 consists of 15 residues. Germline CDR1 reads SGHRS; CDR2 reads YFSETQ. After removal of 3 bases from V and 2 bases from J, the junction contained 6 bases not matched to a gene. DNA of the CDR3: TGCGCCAGCAGCTCCAAGCGGGGGGACACCTACGAGCAGTACTTC. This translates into CASSSKRGDTYEQYF.

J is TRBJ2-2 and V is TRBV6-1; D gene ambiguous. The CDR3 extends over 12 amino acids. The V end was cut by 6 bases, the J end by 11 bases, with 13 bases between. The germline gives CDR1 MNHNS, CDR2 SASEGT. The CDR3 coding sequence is TGTGCCAGCAGCGCAACTATTACCGAGCTGTTTTTT. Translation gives CASSATITELFF.

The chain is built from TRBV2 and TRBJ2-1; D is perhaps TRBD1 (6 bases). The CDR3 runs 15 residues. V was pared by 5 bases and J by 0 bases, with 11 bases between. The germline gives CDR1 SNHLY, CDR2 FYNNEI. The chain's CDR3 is CASSQTGLSYNEQFF. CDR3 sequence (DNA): TGTGCCAGCAGTCAGACAGGTCTCTCCTACAATGAGCAGTTCTTC.

This chain's CDR3 is CATSRFDGVSNEKLFF. For the CDR3, the DNA is TGTGCCACCAGCAGGTTTGACGGGGTGTCTAATGAAAAACTGTTTTTT. The J gene is TRBJ1-4, the V gene TRBV15; no clear D gene. Germline V gene data show CDR1 as LNHNV and CDR2 as YYDKDF (reference sequence). The CDR3 runs to 16 residues. Trimming shortened V by 3 bases and J by 3 bases, and 14 bases separated the two germline ends.

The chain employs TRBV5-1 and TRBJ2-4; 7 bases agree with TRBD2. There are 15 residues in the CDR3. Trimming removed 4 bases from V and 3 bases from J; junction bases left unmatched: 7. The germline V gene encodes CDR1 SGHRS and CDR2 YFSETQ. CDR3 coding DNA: TGCGCCAGCAGCGACTCCCGGGGGGACAAAAACATTCAGTACTTC. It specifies CASSDSRGDKNIQYF.

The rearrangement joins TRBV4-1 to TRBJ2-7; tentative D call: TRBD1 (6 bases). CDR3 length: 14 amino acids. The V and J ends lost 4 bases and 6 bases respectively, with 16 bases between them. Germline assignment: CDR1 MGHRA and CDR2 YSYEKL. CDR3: CASSLVDRPIEQYF. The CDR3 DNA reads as TGCGCCAGCAGCCTCGTCGACAGGCCTATCGAGCAGTACTTC.

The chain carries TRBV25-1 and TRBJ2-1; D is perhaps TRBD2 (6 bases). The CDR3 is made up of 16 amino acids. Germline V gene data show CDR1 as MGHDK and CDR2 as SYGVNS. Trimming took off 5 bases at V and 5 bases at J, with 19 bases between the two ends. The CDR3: CASSSRPPLANNEQFF. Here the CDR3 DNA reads TGTGCCAGCAGTTCCAGACCGCCCCTAGCGAACAATGAGCAGTTCTTC.

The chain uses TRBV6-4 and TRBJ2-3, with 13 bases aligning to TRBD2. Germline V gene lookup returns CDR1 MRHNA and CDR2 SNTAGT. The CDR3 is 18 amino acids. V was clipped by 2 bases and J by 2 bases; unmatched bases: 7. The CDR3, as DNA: TGTGCCAGCAGTGACACGTCGGGACTAGCGGGGATCACAGATACGCAGTATTTT. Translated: CASSDTSGLAGITDTQYF.

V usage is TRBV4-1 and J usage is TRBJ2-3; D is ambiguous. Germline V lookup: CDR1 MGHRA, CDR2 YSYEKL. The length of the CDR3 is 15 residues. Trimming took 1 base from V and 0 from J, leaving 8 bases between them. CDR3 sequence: CASSQVAASTDTQYF. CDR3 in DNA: TGCGCCAGCAGCCAAGTAGCAGCTAGCACAGATACGCAGTATTTT.

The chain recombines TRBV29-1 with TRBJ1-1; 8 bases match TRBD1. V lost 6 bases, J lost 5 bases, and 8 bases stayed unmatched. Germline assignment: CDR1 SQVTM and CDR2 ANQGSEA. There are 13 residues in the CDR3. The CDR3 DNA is TGCAGCGTCCGACAGGGGCGGGAGACTGAAGCTTTCTTT. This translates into CSVRQGRETEAFF.

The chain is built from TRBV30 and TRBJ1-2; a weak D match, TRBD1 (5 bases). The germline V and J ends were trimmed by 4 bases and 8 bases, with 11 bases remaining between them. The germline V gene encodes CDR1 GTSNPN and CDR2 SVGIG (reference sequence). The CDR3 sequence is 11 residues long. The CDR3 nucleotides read TGTGCCTGGAAACGGACATGGGGCTACACCTTC. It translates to CAWKRTWGYTF.

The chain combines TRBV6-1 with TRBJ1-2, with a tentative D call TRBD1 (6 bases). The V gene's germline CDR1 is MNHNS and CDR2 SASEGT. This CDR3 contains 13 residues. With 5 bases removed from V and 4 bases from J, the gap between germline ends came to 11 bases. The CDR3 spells CASSSTGFYGYTF. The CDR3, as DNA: TGTGCCAGCAGTTCTACAGGGTTCTATGGCTACACCTTC.

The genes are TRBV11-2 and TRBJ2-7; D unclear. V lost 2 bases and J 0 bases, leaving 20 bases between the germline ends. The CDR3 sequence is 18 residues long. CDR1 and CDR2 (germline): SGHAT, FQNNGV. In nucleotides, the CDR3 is TGTGCCAGCAGCTTACAGCGTCACACATCCCCCCTCTCCTACGAGCAGTACTTC. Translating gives CASSLQRHTSPLSYEQYF.